Listed here are 18 T cell receptor beta chains from one sample, sequenced in a study of shared clonotypes between healthy human individuals. Using immunoSEQ multiplex PCR, the repertoire was profiled, and TCRdb retains in-frame clones only, with some absent. Of a few million clones listed, roughly nine tenths are singletons. Sequencing used naive CD4+ T cells sorted from blood. Described subset: CD45RA+ positively selected. The receptor source for this set is a man aged 18 to 35 in good health.

The J gene is TRBJ2-1, the V gene TRBV2; TRBD1 matches 7 bases. The CDR3 extends over 13 amino acids. Germline V gene sequence: CDR1 SNHLY, CDR2 FYNNEI. V shed 6 bases and J 9 bases; nucleotides not matched to a gene: 8. The CDR3 DNA reads TGTGCCAGCAGGAGACAGGGCCTCACTGAGCAGTTCTTC. This translates into CASRRQGLTEQFF.

V is TRBV7-9 and J is TRBJ2-7; D not certain. V dropped 4 bases and J dropped 0 bases, with 10 bases sitting between them. This CDR3 has 14 amino acids. CDR1 and CDR2 (germline): SEHNR, FQNEAQ (reference sequence). This CDR3 reads CASSSSLFSYEQYF. The DNA for the CDR3 is TGTGCCAGCAGCTCGAGCCTCTTCTCCTACGAGCAGTACTTC.

The rearrangement links TRBV19 to TRBJ2-2, with 8 bases identical to TRBD2. This CDR3 comprises 15 residues. CDR1 is LNHDA and CDR2 is SQIVND in the germline V gene (reference sequence). Trimming at V came to 6 bases and at J to 5 bases, leaving 8 bases not matched to a gene. Here the CDR3 DNA reads TGTGCCAGTAGGGCTGGGGTAGCGGGAACCGGGGAGCTGTTTTTT. Translated: CASRAGVAGTGELFF.

V gene TRBV30 combines with J gene TRBJ1-2; D is unclear. Trimming took off 5 bases at V and 3 bases at J, with 13 bases between the two ends. The germline V gene encodes CDR1 GTSNPN and CDR2 SVGIG (reference sequence). This CDR3 region has 13 residues. This chain's CDR3 is CAWFRWPDYGYTF. The CDR3 coding sequence is TGTGCCTGGTTCCGATGGCCCGACTATGGCTACACCTTC.

The chain uses TRBV2 and TRBJ2-4; tentative D call: TRBD2 (5 bases). The CDR3 is 14 amino acids. Germline assignment: CDR1 SNHLY and CDR2 FYNNEI. Trimming took 6 bases from V and 3 from J, leaving 12 bases between them. The chain's CDR3 is CASSGAVDKNIQYF. The CDR3 coding sequence is TGTGCCAGCAGCGGAGCGGTGGACAAAAACATTCAGTACTTC.

V gene TRBV5-5 combines with J gene TRBJ2-1; 11 positions agree with TRBD1. Trimming at V came to 0 bases and at J to 9 bases, leaving 8 bases not matched to a gene. Germline V gives CDR1 SGHKS, CDR2 YYEKEE (reference sequence). The CDR3 is 16 residues long. The chain's CDR3 is CASSLVADRGRGEQFF. The CDR3 DNA sequence: TGTGCCAGCAGCTTGGTCGCGGACAGGGGGCGCGGTGAGCAGTTCTTC.

As regards this clone: The sample contains more than one DNA sequence encoding this CDR3. This chain joins TRBV19 and TRBJ1-5; weak D call: TRBD1 (5 bases). CDR1 and CDR2 from the germline V gene are LNHDA and SQIVND (reference sequence). V gave up 3 bases and J gave up 2 bases, with 8 bases separating them. This CDR3 region has 14 residues. The CDR3 DNA reads as TGTGCCAGTAGTATTCCCAGGGGCAATCAGCCCCAGCATTTT. Amino acid sequence: CASSIPRGNQPQHF. Drawing the rest from reference TRBV19 and TRBJ1-5, the complete variable domain is DGGITQSPKYLFRKEGQNVTLSCEQNLNHDAMYWYRQDPGQGLRLIYYSQIVNDFQKGDIAEGYSVSREKKESFPLTVTSAQKNPTAFYLCASSIPRGNQPQHFGDGTRLSIL.

This clone was seen a single time. The DNA for the CDR3 is TGTGCCAGTAGTATAGGAGATCCTGGGACCCAGTACTTC. It codes for CASSIGDPGTQYF. The chain links TRBV19 to TRBJ2-5; D gene uncertain. The germline V gene encodes CDR1 LNHDA and CDR2 SQIVND (reference sequence). CDR3 size: 13 residues. Trimming shortened V by 1 base and J by 7 bases, and 10 bases separated the two germline ends.

The chain uses TRBV23-1 and TRBJ2-1; 10 positions match TRBD2. TRBV23-1 is labeled an ORF, and its function is uncertain. V lost 3 bases to trimming and J lost 0 bases; unmatched junction nucleotides: 17. The length of the CDR3 is 21 residues. For the CDR3, the DNA is TGCGCCAGCAGTCACGGTAGCGGGAGGCCTTACTTAACGAGCTCCTACAATGAGCAGTTCTTC. Protein sequence: CASSHGSGRPYLTSSYNEQFF.

The rearrangement uses TRBV11-2 and TRBJ2-7, with a tentative D call TRBD1 (7 bases). The CDR3 consists of 16 residues. Trimming took off 6 bases at V and 4 bases at J, with 22 bases between the two ends. The germline V gene has CDR1 SGHAT and CDR2 FQNNGV. The DNA of the CDR3 is TGTGCCAGCAGGGGGGGTTTAGGGACAGCCCCGTACGAGCAGTACTTC. Encoded protein: CASRGGLGTAPYEQYF. Filled out from reference TRBV11-2 and TRBJ2-7, the complete variable domain reads EAGVAQSPRYKIIEKRQSVAFWCNPISGHATLYWYQQILGQGPKLLIQFQNNGVVDDSQLPKDRFSAERLKGVDSTLKIQPAKLEDSAVYLCASRGGLGTAPYEQYFGPGTRLTVT.

This clone was observed once. CDR3 in amino acids: CASSLDRAENTIYF. Written as DNA, the CDR3 is TGTGCCAGCAGTCTCGACAGGGCGGAAAACACCATATATTTT. The chain joins TRBV6-4 to TRBJ1-3, with TRBD1 identical over 7 bases. J lost 6 bases, V lost 5 bases, and 7 bases had no gene match. Germline V gives CDR1 MRHNA, CDR2 SNTAGT. The CDR3 contains 14 residues.

The chain links TRBV2 to TRBJ2-5, with 9 bases aligning to TRBD2. V dropped 3 bases and J dropped 1; count of bases not matched to a gene: 6. CDR1 and CDR2 (germline): SNHLY, FYNNEI. The CDR3 contains 16 residues. For the CDR3, the DNA is TGTGCCAGCAGTGACGAGGCGGGAGGGCTCCAAGAGACCCAGTACTTC. Its protein is CASSDEAGGLQETQYF.

This rearrangement joins TRBV6-5 to TRBJ1-5; D unclear. The V gene lost 6 bases and the J gene lost 0 bases, with 12 bases spanning the gap. The length of the CDR3 is 15 residues. CDR1 and CDR2 (germline): MNHEY, SVGAGI. CDR3 coding DNA: TGTGCCAGCAGCCCCGCCCCGTATAGCAATCAGCCCCAGCATTTT. Translated: CASSPAPYSNQPQHF.

The J gene is TRBJ2-7, the V gene TRBV28, with D unresolved. Germline V gene sequence: CDR1 MDHEN, CDR2 SYDVKM. The CDR3 is made up of 15 amino acids. V gave up 5 bases and J gave up 8 bases, with 22 bases separating them. For the CDR3, the DNA is TGTGCCAGCAGTCATAACGCGAACTACTACGAGAAGCAGTACTTC. It encodes CASSHNANYYEKQYF.

This sequence joins TRBV2 and TRBJ2-1, with D possibly matching TRBD1 (5 bases). Germline CDR1 is SNHLY and CDR2 is FYNNEI. The CDR3 totals 15 residues. V lost 1 base and J lost 2, with 9 bases in between. The CDR3 loop reads CASSEEAGPYNEQFF. The CDR3 coding sequence is TGTGCCAGCAGTGAAGAGGCAGGGCCCTACAATGAGCAGTTCTTC.

J is TRBJ1-6 and V is TRBV6-6; maybe TRBD1 (5 bases). There are 13 residues in the CDR3. Germline-derived CDR1 and CDR2 are MNHNY and SVGAGI (reference sequence). Trimming pared 3 bases from V and 9 bases from J, leaving 9 bases between. The CDR3 coding sequence is TGTGCCAGCAGTTATACGGGGGTTTCACCCCTCCACTTT. Its translation: CASSYTGVSPLHF.

On this clone itself: This sample also contains other DNA sequences that code for the same CDR3. The J gene is TRBJ2-1, the V gene TRBV7-2; D could derive from TRBD1 or TRBD2 (6 bases each). V was shortened by 1 base and J by 0 bases, with 10 bases between the two germline ends. The CDR3 runs to 16 residues. The germline V gene encodes CDR1 SGHTA and CDR2 FQGNSA. CDR3: CASSLVGGLSYNEQFF. CDR3 in DNA: TGTGCCAGCAGCTTAGTTGGGGGGCTCTCCTACAATGAGCAGTTCTTC.

V gene TRBV11-2 combines with J gene TRBJ2-2; 7 bases map to TRBD2. The CDR3 extends over 16 amino acids. The germline V gene has CDR1 SGHAT and CDR2 FQNNGV. V gave up 1 base and J gave up 1 base; unmatched junction bases: 3. The CDR3 coding sequence is TGTGCCAGCAGCTTAGGGGCTAGCGGGAACACCGGGGAGCTGTTTTTT. This translates into CASSLGASGNTGELFF.